This T cell receptor (beta chain) was sequenced in a study of cytomegalovirus exposure and HLA in healthy donors. Overall study findings and caveats: Prior analysis indicated that the majority of TCR beta V segments exhibited productivity approximately 87% or approximately 30% of the time. Relative to equally common others, HLA-associated TCR beta chains showed greater clonal expansion in a later analysis.

The PCR had 60 Vbeta and 13 Jbeta primers. Profiled with immunoSEQ multiplex PCR; TCRdb holds only in-frame clones, not every one. The sample holds 100,000 or so clones, about 70% seen once. About this clone: Its antigen is not known.

This CDR3 contains 16 residues. This receptor was taken from a woman in her thirties or forties in good health and CMV-seronegative. The sequenced sample consisted of PBMCs. J is TRBJ2-1 and V is TRBV21-1; no check of the table's D call, TRBD2, against the DNA was made. TRBV21-1 is flagged as a pseudogene. The CDR3 region has the DNA TGTGCCAGCAGCAAATTCGTACTAGCGGCTTACAATGAGCAGTTCTTC. Translated: CASSKFVLAAYNEQFF.